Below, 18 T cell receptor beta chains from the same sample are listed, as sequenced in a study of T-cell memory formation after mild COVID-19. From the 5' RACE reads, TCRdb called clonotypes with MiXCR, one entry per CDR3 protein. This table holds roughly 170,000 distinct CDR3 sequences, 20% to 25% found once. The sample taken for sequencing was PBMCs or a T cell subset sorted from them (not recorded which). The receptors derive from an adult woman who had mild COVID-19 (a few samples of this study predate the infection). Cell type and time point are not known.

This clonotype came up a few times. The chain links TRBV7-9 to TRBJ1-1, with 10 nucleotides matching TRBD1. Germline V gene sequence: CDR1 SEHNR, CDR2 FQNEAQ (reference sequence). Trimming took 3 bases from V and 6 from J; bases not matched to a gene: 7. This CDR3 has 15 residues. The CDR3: CASSFRTGGLAEAFF. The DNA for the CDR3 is TGTGCCAGCAGCTTCAGGACAGGGGGGTTAGCTGAAGCTTTCTTT.

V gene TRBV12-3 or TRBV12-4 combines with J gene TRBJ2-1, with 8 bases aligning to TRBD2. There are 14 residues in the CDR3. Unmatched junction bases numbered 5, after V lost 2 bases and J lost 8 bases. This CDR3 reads CASSLLREEDEQFF. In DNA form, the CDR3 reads TGTGCCAGCAGTTTATTGCGGGAGGAAGATGAGCAGTTCTTC.

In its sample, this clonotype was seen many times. This CDR3 is CASSQETGGIREQFF. The CDR3 region has the DNA TGCGCCAGCAGCCAAGAAACGGGGGGAATAAGGGAGCAGTTCTTC. V is TRBV4-1 and J is TRBJ2-1, with TRBD2 identical over 7 bases. The CDR3 spans 15 residues. Germline assignment: CDR1 MGHRA and CDR2 YSYEKL. The J segment lost 10 bases and the V segment lost 0 bases, leaving 9 bases of the junction unmatched.

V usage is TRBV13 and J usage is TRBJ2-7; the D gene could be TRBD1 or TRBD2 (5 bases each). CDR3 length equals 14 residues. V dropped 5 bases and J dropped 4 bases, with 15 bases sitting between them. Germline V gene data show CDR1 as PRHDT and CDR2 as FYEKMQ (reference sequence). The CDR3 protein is CASSPGTRFYEQYF. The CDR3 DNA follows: TGTGCCAGCAGCCCAGGGACCCGCTTTTACGAGCAGTACTTC.

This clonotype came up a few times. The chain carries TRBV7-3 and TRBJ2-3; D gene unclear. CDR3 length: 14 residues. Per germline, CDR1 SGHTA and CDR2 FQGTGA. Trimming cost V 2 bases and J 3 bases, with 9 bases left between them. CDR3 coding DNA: TGTGCCAGCAGCTTAGGGCTAGATACAGATACGCAGTATTTT. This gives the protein CASSLGLDTDTQYF.

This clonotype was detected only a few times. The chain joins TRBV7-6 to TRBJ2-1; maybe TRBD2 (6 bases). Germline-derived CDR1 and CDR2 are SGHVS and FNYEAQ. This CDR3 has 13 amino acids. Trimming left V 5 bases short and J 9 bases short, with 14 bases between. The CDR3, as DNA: TGTGCCAGCAGCCCTAGGGACTCCGTTGAGCAGTTCTTC. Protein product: CASSPRDSVEQFF.

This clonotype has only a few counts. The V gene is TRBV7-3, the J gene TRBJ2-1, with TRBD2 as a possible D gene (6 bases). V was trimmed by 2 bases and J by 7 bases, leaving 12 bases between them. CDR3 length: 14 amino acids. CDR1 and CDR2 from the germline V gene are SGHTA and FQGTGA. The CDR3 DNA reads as TGTGCCAGCAGCTTATACGGGAGTGGAAATGAGCAGTTCTTC. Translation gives CASSLYGSGNEQFF.

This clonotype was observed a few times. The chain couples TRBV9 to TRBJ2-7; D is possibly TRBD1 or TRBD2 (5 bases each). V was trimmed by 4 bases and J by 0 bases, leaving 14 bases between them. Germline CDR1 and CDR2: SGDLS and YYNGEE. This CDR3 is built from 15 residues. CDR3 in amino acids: CASSPRRDGSYEQYF. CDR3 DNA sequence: TGTGCCAGCAGCCCAAGACGGGACGGCTCCTACGAGCAGTACTTC.

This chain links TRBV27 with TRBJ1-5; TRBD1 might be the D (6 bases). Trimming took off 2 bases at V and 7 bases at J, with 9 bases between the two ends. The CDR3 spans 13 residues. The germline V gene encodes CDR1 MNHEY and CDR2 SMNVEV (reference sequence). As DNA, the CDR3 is TGTGCCAGCAGTTTACAGGGGAAACAGCCCCAGCATTTT. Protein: CASSLQGKQPQHF.

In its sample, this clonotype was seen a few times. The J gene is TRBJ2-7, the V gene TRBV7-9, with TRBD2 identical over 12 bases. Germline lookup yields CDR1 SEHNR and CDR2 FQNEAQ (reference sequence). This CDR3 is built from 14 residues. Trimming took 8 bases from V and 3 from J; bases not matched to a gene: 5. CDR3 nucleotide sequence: TGTGCCAGCTCCCGGACTAGCGGGGACTACGAGCAGTACTTC. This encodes CASSRTSGDYEQYF.

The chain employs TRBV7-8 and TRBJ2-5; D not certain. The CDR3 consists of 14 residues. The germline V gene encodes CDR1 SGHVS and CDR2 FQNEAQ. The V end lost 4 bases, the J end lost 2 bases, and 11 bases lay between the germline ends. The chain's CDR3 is CASSYMVGQETQYF. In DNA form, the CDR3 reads TGTGCCAGCAGCTATATGGTGGGGCAAGAGACCCAGTACTTC.

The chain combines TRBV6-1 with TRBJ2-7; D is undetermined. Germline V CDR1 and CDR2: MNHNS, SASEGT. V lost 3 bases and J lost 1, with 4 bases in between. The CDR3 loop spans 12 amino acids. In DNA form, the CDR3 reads TGTGCCAGCAGTGACATATCCTACGAGCAGTACTTC. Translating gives CASSDISYEQYF.

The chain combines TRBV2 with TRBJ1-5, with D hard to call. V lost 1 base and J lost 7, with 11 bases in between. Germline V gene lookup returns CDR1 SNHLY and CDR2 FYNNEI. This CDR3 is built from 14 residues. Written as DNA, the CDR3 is TGTGCCAGCAGTGAAGGAGGCGGTCAACAGCCCCAGCATTTT. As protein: CASSEGGGQQPQHF.

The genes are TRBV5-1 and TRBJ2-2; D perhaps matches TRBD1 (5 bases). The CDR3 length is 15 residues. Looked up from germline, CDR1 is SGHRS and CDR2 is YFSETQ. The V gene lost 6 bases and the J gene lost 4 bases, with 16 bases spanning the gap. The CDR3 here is CASTNRAGLTGELFF. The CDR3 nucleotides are TGCGCCAGCACCAACCGGGCAGGGCTCACCGGGGAGCTGTTTTTT. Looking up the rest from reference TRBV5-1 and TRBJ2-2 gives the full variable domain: KAGVTQTPRYLIKTRGQQVTLSCSPISGHRSVSWYQQTPGQGLQFLFEYFSETQRNKGNFPGRFSGRQFSNSRSEMNVSTLELGDSALYLCASTNRAGLTGELFFGEGSRLTVL.

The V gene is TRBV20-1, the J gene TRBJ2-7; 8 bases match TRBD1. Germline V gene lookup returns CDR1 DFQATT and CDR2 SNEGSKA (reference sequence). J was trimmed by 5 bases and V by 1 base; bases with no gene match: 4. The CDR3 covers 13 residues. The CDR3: CSARARGLNEQYF. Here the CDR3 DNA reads TGCAGTGCTAGAGCCAGGGGGCTGAACGAGCAGTACTTC.

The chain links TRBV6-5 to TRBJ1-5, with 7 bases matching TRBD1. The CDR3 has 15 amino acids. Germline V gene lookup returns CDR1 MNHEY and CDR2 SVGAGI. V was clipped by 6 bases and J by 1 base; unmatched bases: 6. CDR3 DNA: TGTGCCAGCAGCCATACAGGGGAGAGCAATCAGCCCCAGCATTTT. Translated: CASSHTGESNQPQHF.

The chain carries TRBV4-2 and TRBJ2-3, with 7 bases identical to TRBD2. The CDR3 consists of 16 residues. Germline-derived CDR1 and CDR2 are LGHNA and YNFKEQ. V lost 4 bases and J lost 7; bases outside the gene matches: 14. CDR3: CASSPPLDREAYTQYF. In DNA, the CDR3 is TGTGCCAGCAGCCCCCCTTTGGACCGGGAGGCTTATACGCAGTATTTT.

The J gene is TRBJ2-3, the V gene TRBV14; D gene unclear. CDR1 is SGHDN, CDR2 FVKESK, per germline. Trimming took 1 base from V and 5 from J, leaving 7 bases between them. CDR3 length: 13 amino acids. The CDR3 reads CASSQVRVDTQYF. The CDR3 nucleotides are TGTGCCAGCAGCCAAGTTCGGGTAGATACGCAGTATTTT.